These 18 T cell receptor beta chains share one sample of origin, sequenced in a study of CD8 T cells in Susac syndrome. Reverse transcription of about 0.45 to 1 ug RNA used random hexamers. TCRdb reprocessed the immunoSEQ multiplex PCR reads with MiXCR, giving one entry per CDR3 protein. The profile shows approximately 160,000 distinct CDR3 sequences, roughly 92% of them singletons. The sequenced sample was CD4+ T cells from PBMCs. The origin of the receptors is a human donor with multiple sclerosis.

The chain joins TRBV18 to TRBJ2-7; TRBD2 matches at 7 bases. Germline CDR1 and CDR2: KGHSH and LQKENI. With V trimmed by 3 bases and J by 5 bases, 13 bases remained unmatched. This CDR3 is 16 amino acids long. This CDR3 is CASSPLRGGSPNEQYF. The CDR3 nucleotides are TGTGCCAGCTCACCCCTCCGAGGCGGGAGCCCTAACGAGCAGTACTTC.

The chain recombines TRBV20-1 with TRBJ1-1; weak D call: TRBD1 (5 bases). Per the germline V gene, CDR1 is DFQATT and CDR2 is SNEGSKA (reference sequence). The ends were cut back, 3 bases at V and 6 bases at J, with 14 bases in the middle. CDR3 size: 13 residues. As DNA, the CDR3 is TGCAGTGCTAGTTCGGGGGGGACCTCTGAAGCTTTCTTT. It codes for CSASSGGTSEAFF.

This clonotype was seen only once. The rearrangement links TRBV12-3 or TRBV12-4 to TRBJ2-1, with 9 bases that match TRBD1. This CDR3 contains 14 residues. Unmatched junction bases numbered 13, after V lost 8 bases and J lost 11 bases. As DNA, the CDR3 is TGTGCCAGCGGATCCCGACAGGGGGAACGGAAGCAGTTCTTC. It encodes CASGSRQGERKQFF.

The chain employs TRBV7-3 and TRBJ2-3, with no clear D. The V end lost 5 bases, the J end lost 5 bases, and 11 bases lay between the germline ends. Germline CDR1 is SGHTA and CDR2 is FQGTGA. There are 13 residues in the CDR3. The CDR3 is CASSPSGEDTQYF. The CDR3 DNA sequence: TGTGCCAGCAGCCCCTCTGGTGAAGATACGCAGTATTTT.

The chain uses TRBV2 and TRBJ1-2; D is possibly TRBD1 (6 bases). CDR1 and CDR2 from the germline V gene are SNHLY and FYNNEI. The CDR3 spans 14 residues. V was pared by 2 bases and J by 5 bases, with 12 bases between. The DNA of the CDR3 is TGTGCCAGCAGTGAACAGGGGTCCCAGTATGGCTACACCTTC. Encoded protein: CASSEQGSQYGYTF. The full variable domain, completed using reference TRBV2 and TRBJ1-2, is EPEVTQTPSHQVTQMGQEVILRCVPISNHLYFYWYRQILGQKVEFLVSFYNNEISEKSEIFDDQFSVERPDGSNFTLKIRSTKLEDSAMYFCASSEQGSQYGYTFGSGTRLTVV.

The rearrangement links TRBV20-1 to TRBJ1-1; 7 nucleotides agree with TRBD1. The CDR3 totals 15 residues. Per germline, CDR1 DFQATT and CDR2 SNEGSKA (reference sequence). The ends lost 3 bases at V and 1 base at J; junction bases unmatched: 8. CDR3 region: CSASRRQGQNTEAFF. The CDR3 region has the DNA TGCAGTGCTAGTCGGCGACAGGGACAGAACACTGAAGCTTTCTTT.

This sequence joins TRBV5-1 and TRBJ2-5; 7 bases agree with TRBD2. Germline values: CDR1 SGHRS, CDR2 YFSETQ. V shed 1 base, J shed 5 bases, and the junction held 8 bases outside the gene matches. CDR3 length equals 15 residues. CDR3 sequence: CASSLTVAGSETQYF. The CDR3 DNA sequence: TGCGCCAGCAGCTTGACCGTAGCGGGCAGTGAGACCCAGTACTTC.

This clonotype occurred once. This chain uses TRBV4-3 with TRBJ2-1, with 7 bases fitting TRBD2. CDR1 and CDR2 from the germline V gene are LGHNA and YSLEER. This CDR3 is 14 amino acids long. J gave up 9 bases and V 4 bases, and 9 bases lay outside the gene matches. The CDR3 bases are TGCGCCAGCAGCCTACAGCGGGATTGGGGTGAGCAGTTCTTC. Translation gives CASSLQRDWGEQFF.

The rearrangement uses TRBV9 and TRBJ1-2, with D unclear. The V and J ends lost 0 bases and 0 bases respectively, with 9 bases between them. Germline V CDR1 and CDR2: SGDLS, YYNGEE. The CDR3 is 15 amino acids. The CDR3 reads CASSVVPSTNYGYTF. CDR3 nucleotides: TGTGCCAGCAGCGTAGTCCCCAGCACTAACTATGGCTACACCTTC.

The chain recombines TRBV19 with TRBJ2-5; D may be TRBD1 or TRBD2 (5 bases each). This CDR3 is 14 amino acids long. V was cut by 4 bases and J by 5 bases, with 14 bases left in between. Germline-derived CDR1 and CDR2 are LNHDA and SQIVND (reference sequence). CDR3 in amino acids: CASSRTGTRETQYF. CDR3 in DNA: TGTGCCAGTAGTAGGACTGGGACCCGGGAGACCCAGTACTTC.

This clonotype was detected only once. CDR3 amino acids: CASTPLGQGGVFSNQPQHF. DNA of the CDR3: TGTGCCAGCACTCCCTTGGGGCAGGGAGGTGTTTTCAGCAATCAGCCCCAGCATTTT. This chain links TRBV6-2 or TRBV6-3 with TRBJ1-5; D perhaps matches TRBD1 (5 bases). The CDR3 is 19 amino acids. The germline V gene encodes CDR1 MNHEY and CDR2 SVGEGT. V dropped 7 bases and J dropped 1 base, with 26 bases sitting between them.

The chain carries TRBV29-1 and TRBJ1-2; possible D gene TRBD1, 5 bases. Between the trimmed V and J ends, which lost 3 bases and 6 bases, there was a span of 8 bases. The CDR3 sequence is 11 residues long. Germline CDR1 reads SQVTM; CDR2 reads ANQGSEA. CDR3 residues: CSVEEGNGYTF. The CDR3 coding sequence is TGCAGCGTTGAGGAGGGGAATGGCTACACCTTC.

The table lists this clonotype with a count of one. The rearrangement links TRBV28 to TRBJ2-1; D may be TRBD2 (5 bases). The CDR3 length is 12 residues. CDR1 and CDR2 from the germline V gene are MDHEN and SYDVKM. Trimming took off 2 bases at V and 6 bases at J, with 5 bases between the two ends. CDR3 protein: CASSLRGNEQFF. The CDR3 DNA sequence: TGTGCCAGCAGTTTACGGGGCAATGAGCAGTTCTTC. Together with reference TRBV28 and TRBJ2-1, the CDR3 gives the full variable domain: DVKVTQSSRYLVKRTGEKVFLECVQDMDHENMFWYRQDPGLGLRLIYFSYDVKMKEKGDIPEGYSVSREKKERFSLILESASTNQTSMYLCASSLRGNEQFFGPGTRLTVL.

This sequence joins TRBV10-1 and TRBJ2-5; 7 bases are a match to TRBD1. This CDR3 has 15 residues. V was clipped by 3 bases and J by 1 base; unmatched bases: 5. Germline CDR1 reads WNHNN; CDR2 reads SYGVQD (reference sequence). CDR3 DNA sequence: TGCGCCAGCAGTGACGGGTCAGGGGGCCAAGAGACCCAGTACTTC. It is translated as CASSDGSGGQETQYF.

The V and J genes are TRBV27 and TRBJ2-7, with 9 positions matching TRBD1. V was clipped by 5 bases and J by 1 base; unmatched bases: 12. The CDR3 spans 17 residues. Per germline, CDR1 MNHEY and CDR2 SMNVEV (reference sequence). The CDR3 DNA follows: TGTGCCAGCAGTCCTTTCTTCCCGGGACAGGGTTCCTACGAGCAGTACTTC. It encodes CASSPFFPGQGSYEQYF.

This clonotype has just one count. V is TRBV12-3 or TRBV12-4 and J is TRBJ1-2; tentative D call: TRBD1 (5 bases). The V gene lost 5 bases and the J gene lost 7 bases, with 20 bases spanning the gap. The CDR3 is 15 residues long. The CDR3 bases are TGTGCCAGCAGTATTTTTCTCGGGACCGGGAGTGGCTACACCTTC. Protein: CASSIFLGTGSGYTF.

A note on this clonotype: The junction and the germline gene differ at one end; a read error may be behind it. The chain employs TRBV9 and TRBJ2-2; the D call may be TRBD1 or TRBD2 (5 bases each). The CDR3 spans 16 residues. Germline V gene lookup returns CDR1 SGDLS and CDR2 YYNGEE. CDR3 residues: CASTVKAGRDTGELFF. The CDR3 nucleotides are TGTGCCAGCACCGTAAAGGCAGGGCGGGACACCGGGGAGCTGTTTTTT.

The V gene is TRBV27, the J gene TRBJ2-3; D gene uncertain. Germline values: CDR1 MNHEY, CDR2 SMNVEV (reference sequence). This CDR3 comprises 14 residues. V was trimmed by 2 bases and J by 6 bases, leaving 12 bases between them. The CDR3 DNA follows: TGTGCCAGCAGTTTAAATGGACCTCCTGATACGCAGTATTTT. This codes for CASSLNGPPDTQYF.